This is a list of T cell receptor beta chains from one sample in a study of identical twins. TCRdb re-called the 5' RACE reads with MiXCR, one entry per CDR3 protein. The sample carries 640,000 or so distinct CDR3 sequences, 5.5% to 7.5% recorded once. Sequencing was performed on naive T cells sorted from blood. These receptors were obtained from a man aged 18 to 29 in good health. Each CDR3 is given with its conserved first and last residue. Fields, in order: J gene, V gene, clone size, D gene, CDR3 protein, CDR3 DNA. A D gene is named only where the DNA matches it firmly. Size tells how often a clone was seen (once, few, many) or the class of an expanded clone, and some rows leave it out.

>TRBJ1-1|TRBV10-3|many|.
CAISTPAAGNTEAFF
TGTGCCATCTCAACCCCCGCCGCGGGGAACACTGAAGCTTTCTTT
>TRBJ1-5|TRBV4-1|many|.
CASSQVWGTNQPQHF
TGCGCCAGCAGCCAAGTATGGGGAACCAATCAGCCCCAGCATTTT
>TRBJ2-7|TRBV2|many|.
CASKRGGYEQYF
TGTGCCAGCAAGAGGGGGGGGTACGAGCAGTACTTC
>TRBJ2-1|TRBV11-2|.|.
CASSLKDSGTTYNEQFF
TGTGCCAGCAGCTTGAAAGATAGCGGAACCACCTACAATGAGCAGTTCTTC
>TRBJ1-2|TRBV6-5|many|.
CASRGVYGYTF
TGTGCCAGTCGGGGTGTCTATGGCTACACCTTC
>TRBJ2-3|TRBV9|many|.
CASSASTGTDTQYF
TGTGCCAGCAGCGCCTCAACGGGCACAGATACGCAGTATTTT
>TRBJ2-5|TRBV27|few|.
CASRQGLLETQYF
TGTGCCAGCAGACAGGGTTTGTTGGAGACCCAGTACTTC
>TRBJ2-2|TRBV29-1|few|.
CSVQGTGELFF
TGCAGCGTTCAGGGAACCGGGGAGCTGTTTTTT
>TRBJ1-1|TRBV12-3/TRBV12-4|many|.
CASREDRIARTEAFF
TGTGCCAGCAGAGAGGACCGGATAGCTAGGACTGAAGCTTTCTTT
>TRBJ2-3|TRBV15|many|.
CATSTRTGFTDTQYF
TGTGCCACCAGCACCCGAACAGGGTTCACAGATACGCAGTATTTT
>TRBJ2-5|TRBV9|many|.
CASSVEGAGETQYF
TGTGCCAGCAGCGTAGAGGGAGCTGGTGAGACCCAGTACTTC
>TRBJ2-5|TRBV5-1|many|.
CASSLLQETQYF
TGTGCCAGCAGTTTACTACAAGAGACCCAGTACTTC
>TRBJ2-4|TRBV12-3/TRBV12-4|many|TRBD2
CASSLGLAGVETEYF
TGTGCCAGCAGTCTCGGACTAGCGGGAGTGGAGACTGAGTACTTC
>TRBJ2-1|TRBV7-9|.|TRBD2
CASSLATSGFNNEQFF
TGTGCCAGCAGCTTAGCGACTAGCGGGTTTAACAATGAGCAGTTCTTC
>TRBJ2-1|TRBV29-1|many|.
CSVQNGTNYNEQFF
TGCAGCGTTCAAAACGGGACAAATTACAATGAGCAGTTCTTC
>TRBJ2-2|TRBV4-2|few|.
CASSQDLRGGTGELFF
TGTGCCAGCAGCCAAGACCTCAGGGGAGGAACCGGGGAGCTGTTTTTT
>TRBJ1-2|TRBV20-1|.|.
CSASQFNYGYTF
TGCAGTGCTAGTCAGTTCAACTATGGCTACACCTTC
>TRBJ1-5|TRBV12-3/TRBV12-4|many|.
CASARTAENQPQHF
TGTGCCAGCGCGAGGACAGCGGAGAATCAGCCCCAGCATTTT
>TRBJ2-1|TRBV5-1|.|TRBD2
CASRPAGTNNEQFF
TGCGCCAGCCGCCCTGCCGGGACTAACAATGAGCAGTTCTTC
>TRBJ2-7|TRBV20-1|.|TRBD2
CSARELLAVRYEQYF
TGCAGTGCCCGAGAGCTCCTAGCGGTCCGCTACGAGCAGTACTTC
>TRBJ2-3|TRBV7-3|.|TRBD2
CASSSLTSVSADTQYF
TGTGCCAGCAGCTCACTAACTAGCGTTTCGGCAGATACGCAGTATTTT
>TRBJ2-1|TRBV6-5|.|TRBD1
CASSYDSGTGFYNEQFF
TGTGCCAGCAGTTACGACTCCGGGACAGGGTTTTACAATGAGCAGTTCTTC
>TRBJ2-7|TRBV19|few|TRBD1
CASSIGQGFSYEQYF
TGTGCCAGTAGTATTGGACAGGGTTTCTCCTACGAGCAGTACTTC
>TRBJ2-1|TRBV4-2|few|TRBD1
CASSQATGREQFF
TGTGCCAGCAGCCAAGCGACAGGGCGCGAGCAGTTCTTC
>TRBJ2-2|TRBV5-1|.|.
CASVPLAVNTGELFF
TGCGCCAGTGTGCCCTTGGCAGTTAACACCGGGGAGCTGTTTTTT
>TRBJ2-1|TRBV24-1|many|.
CATSYYAGASYEQFF
TGTGCCACCAGTTACTACGCGGGGGCGAGCTATGAGCAGTTCTTC
>TRBJ1-2|TRBV15|many|.
CATSRVDTGYTF
TGTGCCACCAGCAGAGTAGACACAGGCTACACCTTC
>TRBJ2-1|TRBV7-2|many|.
CASSLAGTLAPGFSNEQFF
TGTGCCAGCAGCTTAGCTGGGACACTAGCGCCGGGGTTCTCAAATGAGCAGTTCTTC
>TRBJ2-2|TRBV10-2|.|.
CASIVHLGATGELFF
TGCGCCAGCATAGTACATTTGGGGGCCACCGGGGAGCTGTTTTTT
>TRBJ2-1|TRBV27|.|TRBD2
CASSLLSSAGAYNEQFF
TGTGCCAGCAGTTTATTATCTTCAGCGGGAGCTTACAATGAGCAGTTCTTC
>TRBJ1-5|TRBV15|.|.
CATSREGANQPQHF
TGTGCCACCAGCAGAGAGGGGGCAAATCAGCCCCAGCATTTT
>TRBJ1-5|TRBV6-2/TRBV6-3|few|TRBD1
CASRRTGGGNQPQHF
TGTGCCAGCAGACGGACAGGGGGCGGCAATCAGCCCCAGCATTTT
>TRBJ2-5|TRBV7-8|.|.
CASSAGQGAGVQETQYF
TGTGCCAGCAGCGCAGGACAGGGAGCGGGGGTCCAAGAGACCCAGTACTTC
>TRBJ2-1|TRBV28|.|TRBD2
CASSQLAGAGEQFF
TGTGCCAGCAGTCAACTAGCGGGAGCCGGTGAGCAGTTCTTC
>TRBJ2-1|TRBV7-9|.|TRBD2
CASKTSAPSSYNEQFF
TGTGCCAGCAAAACTAGCGCCCCGAGCTCCTACAATGAGCAGTTCTTC
>TRBJ1-5|TRBV20-1|many|.
CSAAGTSNQPQHF
TGCAGTGCGGCCGGGACAAGCAATCAGCCCCAGCATTTT
>TRBJ2-2|TRBV6-5|many|.
CASSYPGVANTGELFF
TGTGCCAGCAGTTACCCCGGGGTAGCAAACACCGGGGAGCTGTTTTTT
>TRBJ2-3|TRBV24-1|many|.
CATGQLSADTQYF
TGTGCCACCGGACAGCTTAGCGCAGATACGCAGTATTTT
>TRBJ1-1|TRBV7-9|many|TRBD1
CASSSRQGEAFF
TGTGCCAGCAGCTCCCGACAGGGTGAAGCTTTCTTT
>TRBJ2-3|TRBV2|.|.
CASRRSTTQDTQYF
TGTGCCAGCAGAAGGTCGACTACCCAGGATACGCAGTATTTT
>TRBJ2-1|TRBV4-3|many|.
CASAGGVDYNEQFF
TGCGCCAGCGCAGGGGGGGTGGATTACAATGAGCAGTTCTTC
>TRBJ1-2|TRBV6-1|few|.
CASGAPGSWYGYTF
TGTGCCAGCGGGGCGCCGGGTTCGTGGTATGGCTACACCTTC
>TRBJ2-1|TRBV29-1|.|.
CSDRDLFNEQFF
TGCAGCGATCGGGACCTCTTTAATGAGCAGTTCTTC
>TRBJ1-2|TRBV5-1|many|TRBD1
CASSLGQGRLTYGYTF
TGCGCCAGCAGCTTGGGACAGGGAAGATTGACTTATGGCTACACCTTC
>TRBJ2-5|TRBV11-2|.|TRBD2
CASSDGLVPETQYF
TGTGCCAGCAGCGACGGACTAGTCCCAGAGACCCAGTACTTC
>TRBJ2-6|TRBV3-1|few|.
CASSQDGSGANVLTF
TGTGCCAGCAGCCAAGACGGGTCTGGGGCCAACGTCCTGACTTTC
>TRBJ1-2|TRBV6-1|few|TRBD1
CASRSGTGSHLVHGYTF
TGTGCCAGCAGGAGTGGGACAGGGTCACATCTCGTCCATGGCTACACCTTC
>TRBJ1-6|TRBV10-3|many|.
CPSPASPLHF
TGTCCCAGTCCTGCTTCACCCCTCCACTTT
>TRBJ1-2|TRBV5-1|few|.
CASSAQGNYGYTF
TGCGCCAGCAGCGCCCAGGGGAACTATGGCTACACCTTC
>TRBJ1-2|TRBV6-4|.|.
CASSEGGRGGYTF
TGTGCCAGCAGTGAGGGAGGGCGAGGTGGCTACACCTTC
>TRBJ2-1|TRBV9|once|.
CASSVALGYNEQFF
TGTGCCAGCAGCGTAGCCCTGGGTTACAATGAGCAGTTCTTC
>TRBJ1-4|TRBV5-1|few|.
CASTQSFTNEKLFF
TGCGCCAGCACCCAGAGTTTCACTAATGAAAAACTGTTTTTT
>TRBJ2-2|TRBV5-1|few|TRBD2
CASSYPRLAGAVTGELFF
TGCGCCAGCAGCTATCCCCGACTAGCGGGAGCCGTCACCGGGGAGCTGTTTTTT
>TRBJ1-1|TRBV10-3|many|TRBD1
CAISAGQGPEAFF
TGTGCCATCAGTGCGGGACAGGGCCCTGAAGCTTTCTTT
>TRBJ2-5|TRBV5-1|many|TRBD1
CASRGQTGAETQYF
TGCGCCAGCAGGGGCCAGACAGGGGCAGAGACCCAGTACTTC
>TRBJ2-1|TRBV4-1|many|TRBD2
CASSPGTSGVYNEQFF
TGCGCCAGCAGCCCTGGGACTAGCGGGGTGTACAATGAGCAGTTCTTC
>TRBJ2-7|TRBV2|.|.
CASSDWQGGTYEQYF
TGTGCCAGCAGTGATTGGCAGGGGGGAACCTACGAGCAGTACTTC
>TRBJ2-3|TRBV15|many|.
CATSRRGSVFTDTQYF
TGTGCCACCAGCAGGAGAGGTTCGGTCTTCACAGATACGCAGTATTTT